This T cell receptor (beta chain) was sequenced during a study of neurological immune-mediated disorders. Germline CDR1 is DFQATT and CDR2 is SNEGSKA (reference sequence). Trimming pared 5 bases from V and 3 bases from J, leaving 20 bases between. There are 15 residues in the CDR3. It was by 5'RACE with 10-nucleotide random UMIs that the cDNA was made. MiXCR was run by TCRdb on the 5' RACE reads, yielding one entry per CDR3 protein. The sample consists of over 35,000 distinct CDR3 sequences, 3.8% of them appearing once. This clonotype has a count of ten or more. The sequence derives from a man aged 25 to 40 with multiple sclerosis. The J gene is TRBJ2-7, the V gene TRBV20-1; the D gene could be TRBD1 or TRBD2 (5 bases each). The sequencing sample was made of PBMCs. The CDR3: CSARGFVREFYEQYF. CDR3 DNA: TGCAGTGCTCGAGGTTTCGTCAGGGAGTTCTACGAGCAGTACTTC.